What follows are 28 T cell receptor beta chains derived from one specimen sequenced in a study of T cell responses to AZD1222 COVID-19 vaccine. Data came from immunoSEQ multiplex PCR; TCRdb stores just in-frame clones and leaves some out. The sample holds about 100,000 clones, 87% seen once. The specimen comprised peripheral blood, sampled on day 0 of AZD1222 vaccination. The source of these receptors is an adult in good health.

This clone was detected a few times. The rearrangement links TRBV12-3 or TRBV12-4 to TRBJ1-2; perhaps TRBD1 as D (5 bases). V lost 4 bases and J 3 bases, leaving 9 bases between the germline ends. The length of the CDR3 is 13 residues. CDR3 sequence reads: CASSSLQDYGYTF. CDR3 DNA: TGTGCCAGCAGTTCGCTACAGGACTATGGCTACACCTTC.

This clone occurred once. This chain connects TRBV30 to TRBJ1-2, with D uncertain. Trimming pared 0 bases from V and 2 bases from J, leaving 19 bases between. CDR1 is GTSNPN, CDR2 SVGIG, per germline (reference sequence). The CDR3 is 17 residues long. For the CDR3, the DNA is TGTGCCTGGAGTGTACGCGGACGTATCACGCTGAACTATGGCTACACCTTC. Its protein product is CAWSVRGRITLNYGYTF.

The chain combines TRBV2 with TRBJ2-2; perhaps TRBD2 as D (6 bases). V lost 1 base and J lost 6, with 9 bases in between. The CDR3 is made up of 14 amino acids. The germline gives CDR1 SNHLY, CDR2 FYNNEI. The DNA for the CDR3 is TGTGCCAGCAGTGAAGGAGGAGGGTCCGGGGAGCTGTTTTTT. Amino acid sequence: CASSEGGGSGELFF.

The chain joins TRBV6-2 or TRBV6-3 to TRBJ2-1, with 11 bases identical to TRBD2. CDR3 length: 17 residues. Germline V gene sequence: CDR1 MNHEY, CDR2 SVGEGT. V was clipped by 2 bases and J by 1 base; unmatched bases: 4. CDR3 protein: CASSYSGTSGSYNEQFF. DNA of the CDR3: TGTGCCAGCAGTTACAGTGGGACTAGCGGTTCCTACAATGAGCAGTTCTTC.

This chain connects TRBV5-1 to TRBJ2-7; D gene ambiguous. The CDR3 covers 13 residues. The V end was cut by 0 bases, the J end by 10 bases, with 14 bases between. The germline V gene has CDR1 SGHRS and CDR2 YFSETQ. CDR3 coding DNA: TGCGCCAGCAGCTTGGCTAAGATAGACGCACAGTACTTC. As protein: CASSLAKIDAQYF.

As DNA, the CDR3 is TGTGCCAGCAGCTTAACTGGAGGGGGCAAACAAGAGACCCAGTACTTC. The encoded protein is CASSLTGGGKQETQYF. J is TRBJ2-5 and V is TRBV11-3, with D tentatively TRBD1 (7 bases). The CDR3 sequence is 16 residues long. Looked up from germline, CDR1 is SGHNT and CDR2 is YENEEA. The V and J ends lost 2 bases and 2 bases respectively, with 15 bases between them.

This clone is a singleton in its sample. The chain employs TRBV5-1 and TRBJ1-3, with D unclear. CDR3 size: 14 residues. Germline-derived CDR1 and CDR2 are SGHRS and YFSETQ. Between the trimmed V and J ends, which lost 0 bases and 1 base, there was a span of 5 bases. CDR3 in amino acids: CASSLDGSGNTIYF. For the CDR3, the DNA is TGCGCCAGCAGCTTGGATGGTTCTGGAAACACCATATATTTT.

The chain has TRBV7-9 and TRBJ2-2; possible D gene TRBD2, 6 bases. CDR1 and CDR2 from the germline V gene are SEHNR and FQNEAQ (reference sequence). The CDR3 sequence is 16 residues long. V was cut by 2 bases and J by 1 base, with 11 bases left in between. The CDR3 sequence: CASSLQRVLNTGELFF. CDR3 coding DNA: TGTGCCAGCAGCTTACAGCGGGTGCTGAACACCGGGGAGCTGTTTTTT.

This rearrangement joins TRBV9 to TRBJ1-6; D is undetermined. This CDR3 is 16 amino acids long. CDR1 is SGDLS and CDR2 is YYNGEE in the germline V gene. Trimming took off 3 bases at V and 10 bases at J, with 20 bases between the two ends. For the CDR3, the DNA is TGTGCCAGCAGCGCCCTCCCGACGAGGGCGGGATCACCCCTCCACTTT. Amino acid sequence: CASSALPTRAGSPLHF.

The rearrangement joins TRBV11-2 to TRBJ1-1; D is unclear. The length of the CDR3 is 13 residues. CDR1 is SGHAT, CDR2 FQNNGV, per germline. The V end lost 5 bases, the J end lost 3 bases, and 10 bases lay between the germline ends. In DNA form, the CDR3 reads TGTGCCAGCAGCCCCAGTGGTTACACTGAAGCTTTCTTT. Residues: CASSPSGYTEAFF.

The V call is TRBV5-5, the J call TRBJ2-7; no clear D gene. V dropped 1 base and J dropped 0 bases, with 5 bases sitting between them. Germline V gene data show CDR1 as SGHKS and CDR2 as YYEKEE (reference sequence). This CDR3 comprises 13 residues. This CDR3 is CASSLYASYEQYF. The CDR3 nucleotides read TGTGCCAGCAGCTTGTACGCCTCCTACGAGCAGTACTTC.

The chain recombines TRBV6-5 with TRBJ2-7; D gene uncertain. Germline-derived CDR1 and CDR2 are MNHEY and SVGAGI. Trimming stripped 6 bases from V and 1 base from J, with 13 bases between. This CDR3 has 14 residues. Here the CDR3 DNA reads TGTGCCAGCAGGATCGAAGGCGGATCCTACGAGCAGTACTTC. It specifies CASRIEGGSYEQYF.

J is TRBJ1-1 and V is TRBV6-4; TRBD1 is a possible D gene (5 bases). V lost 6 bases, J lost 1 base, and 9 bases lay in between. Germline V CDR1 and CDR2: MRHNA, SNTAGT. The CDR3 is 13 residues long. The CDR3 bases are TGTGCCAGCAGACGGGACCGGAACACTGAAGCTTTCTTT. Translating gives CASRRDRNTEAFF.

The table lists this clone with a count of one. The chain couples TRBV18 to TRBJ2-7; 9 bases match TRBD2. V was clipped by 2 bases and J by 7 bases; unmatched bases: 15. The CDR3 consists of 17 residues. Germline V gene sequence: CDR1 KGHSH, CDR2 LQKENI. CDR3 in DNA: TGTGCCAGCTCACCAAGGGCCGGGACTAGCCTCGCGGGGGAGCAGTACTTC. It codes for CASSPRAGTSLAGEQYF.

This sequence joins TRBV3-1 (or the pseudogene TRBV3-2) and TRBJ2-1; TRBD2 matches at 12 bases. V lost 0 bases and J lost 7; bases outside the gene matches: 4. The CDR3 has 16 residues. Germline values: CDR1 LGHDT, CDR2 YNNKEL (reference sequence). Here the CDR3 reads CASSQDRTSGRNEQFF. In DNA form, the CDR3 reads TGTGCCAGCAGCCAAGATCGAACTAGCGGGAGGAATGAGCAGTTCTTC.

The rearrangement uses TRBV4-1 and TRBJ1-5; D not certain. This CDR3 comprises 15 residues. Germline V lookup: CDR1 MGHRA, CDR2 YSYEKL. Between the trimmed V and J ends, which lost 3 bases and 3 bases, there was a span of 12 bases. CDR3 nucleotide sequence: TGCGCCAGCAGCCAGTCGGGCGCCCTCAATCAGCCCCAGCATTTT. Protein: CASSQSGALNQPQHF.

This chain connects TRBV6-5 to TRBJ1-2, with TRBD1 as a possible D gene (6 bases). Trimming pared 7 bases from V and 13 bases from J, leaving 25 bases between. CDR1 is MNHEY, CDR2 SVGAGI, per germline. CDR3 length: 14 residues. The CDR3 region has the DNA TGTGCCAGCATCCCTGGGACACCACCTCTAATGGGCACCTTC. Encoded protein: CASIPGTPPLMGTF.

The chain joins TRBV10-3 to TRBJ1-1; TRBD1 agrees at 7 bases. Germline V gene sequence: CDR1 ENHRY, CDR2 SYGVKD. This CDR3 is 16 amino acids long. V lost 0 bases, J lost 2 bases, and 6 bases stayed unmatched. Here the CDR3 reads CAISESMSGGNTEAFF. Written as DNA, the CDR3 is TGTGCCATCAGTGAGTCGATGTCAGGGGGAAACACTGAAGCTTTCTTT.

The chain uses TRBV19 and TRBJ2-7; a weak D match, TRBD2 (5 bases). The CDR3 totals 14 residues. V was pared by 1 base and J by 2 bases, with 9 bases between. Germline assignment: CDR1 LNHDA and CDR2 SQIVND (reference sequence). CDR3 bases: TGTGCCAGTAGTATAGTAGTGGGAGCCTACGAGCAGTACTTC. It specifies CASSIVVGAYEQYF.

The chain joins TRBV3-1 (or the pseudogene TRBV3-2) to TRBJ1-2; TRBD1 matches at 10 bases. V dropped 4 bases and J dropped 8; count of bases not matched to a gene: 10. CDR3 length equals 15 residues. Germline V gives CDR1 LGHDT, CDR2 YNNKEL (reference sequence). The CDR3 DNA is TGTGCCAGCAGCCTCCGACAGGGGGCCTTGGGCGGCTACACCTTC. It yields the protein CASSLRQGALGGYTF.

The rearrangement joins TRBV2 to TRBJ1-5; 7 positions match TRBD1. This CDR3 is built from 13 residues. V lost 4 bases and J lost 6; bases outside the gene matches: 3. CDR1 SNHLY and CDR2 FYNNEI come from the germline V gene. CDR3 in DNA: TGTGCCAGCAGTGCGGAGGGGGCTCAGCCCCAGCATTTT. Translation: CASSAEGAQPQHF.

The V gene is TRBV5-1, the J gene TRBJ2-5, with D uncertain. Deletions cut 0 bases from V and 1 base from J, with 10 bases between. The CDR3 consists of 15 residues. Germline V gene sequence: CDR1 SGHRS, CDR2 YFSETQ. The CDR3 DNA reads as TGCGCCAGCAGCTTGGTGCTAGGACGCCAAGAGACCCAGTACTTC. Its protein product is CASSLVLGRQETQYF.

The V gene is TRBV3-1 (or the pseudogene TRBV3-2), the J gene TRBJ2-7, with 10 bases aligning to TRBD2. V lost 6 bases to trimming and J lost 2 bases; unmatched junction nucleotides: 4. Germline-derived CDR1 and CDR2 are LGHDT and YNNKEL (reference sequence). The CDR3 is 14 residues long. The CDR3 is CASSLAGETYEQYF. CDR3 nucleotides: TGTGCCAGCAGTCTAGCGGGGGAAACCTACGAGCAGTACTTC.

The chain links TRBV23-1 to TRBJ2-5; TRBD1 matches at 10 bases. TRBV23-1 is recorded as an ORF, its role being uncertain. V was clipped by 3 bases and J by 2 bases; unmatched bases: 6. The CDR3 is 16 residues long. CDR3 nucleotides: TGCGCCAGCAGTCAGCCCGACAGGGGGCAGCAAGAGACCCAGTACTTC. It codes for CASSQPDRGQQETQYF.

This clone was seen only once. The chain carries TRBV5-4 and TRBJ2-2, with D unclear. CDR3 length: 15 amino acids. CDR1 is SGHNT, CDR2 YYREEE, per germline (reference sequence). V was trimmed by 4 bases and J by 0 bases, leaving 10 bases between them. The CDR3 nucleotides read TGTGCCAGCAGCGATCAAAGCGCGAACACCGGGGAGCTGTTTTTT. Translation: CASSDQSANTGELFF. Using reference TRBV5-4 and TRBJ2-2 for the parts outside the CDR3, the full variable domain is ETGVTQSPTHLIKTRGQQVTLRCSSQSGHNTVSWYQQALGQGPQFIFQYYREEENGRGNFPPRFSGLQFPNYSSELNVNALELDDSALYLCASSDQSANTGELFFGEGSRLTVL.

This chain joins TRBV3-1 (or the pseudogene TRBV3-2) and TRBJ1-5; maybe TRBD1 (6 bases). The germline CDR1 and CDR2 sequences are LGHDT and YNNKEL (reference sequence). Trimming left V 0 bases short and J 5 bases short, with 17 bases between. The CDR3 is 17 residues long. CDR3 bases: TGTGCCAGCAGCCAAGACGGGGGACAAAGATTTTATCAGCCCCAGCATTTT. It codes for CASSQDGGQRFYQPQHF.

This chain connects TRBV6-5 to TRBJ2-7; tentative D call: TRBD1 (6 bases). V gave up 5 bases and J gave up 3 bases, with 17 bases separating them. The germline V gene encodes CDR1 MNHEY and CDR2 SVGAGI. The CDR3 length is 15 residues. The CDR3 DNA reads TGTGCCAGCAGTCTCAGTGGTCAGGGGTTCTACGAGCAGTACTTC. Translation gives CASSLSGQGFYEQYF.

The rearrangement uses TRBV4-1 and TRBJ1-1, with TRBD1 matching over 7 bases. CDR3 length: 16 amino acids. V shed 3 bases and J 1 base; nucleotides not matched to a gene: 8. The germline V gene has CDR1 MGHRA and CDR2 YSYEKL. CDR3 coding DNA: TGCGCCAGCAGCCAGTTGAGACAGGGCCCGAACACTGAAGCTTTCTTT. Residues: CASSQLRQGPNTEAFF.